This T cell receptor beta chain stems from a study of T cell repertoires in cytomegalovirus infection. At the level of the study: CMV epitopes, recently identified HLA-C-restricted and well-studied HLA-B-restricted, were used.

As concerns this clonotype: Its cognate antigen is unknown.

TCRdb reprocessed the reads with MiXCR, giving one entry per CDR3 protein. This repertoire shows tens of thousands of distinct CDR3 sequences, 20% to 25% found once; its top ten account for approximately 90%. General study points: The study identified carriers of CMV plus the relevant HLA from cumulative public TCR beta family frequency. Dominating the ex vivo response were TCR beta clonotypes that were CMV-specific and HLA-C-restricted.

Germline V gene sequence: CDR1 MDHEN, CDR2 SYDVKM. Trimming removed 5 bases at V and 0 bases at J, with 7 bases between. The CDR3 has 14 amino acids. Sample: CD8+ T cells from cultured PBMCs, taken from culture after CMV antigen stimulation. The receptor was isolated from a human donor in good health (CMV status not recorded). Some clones in this sample may be carry-over from other donors' samples. The rearrangement uses TRBV28 and TRBJ1-4; D remains ambiguous. In DNA form, the CDR3 reads TGTGCCAGCAGTCAACTTTCAACTAATGAAAAACTGTTTTTT. Translated, it gives CASSQLSTNEKLFF. Together with reference TRBV28 and TRBJ1-4, the CDR3 gives the full variable domain: DVKVTQSSRYLVKRTGEKVFLECVQDMDHENMFWYRQDPGLGLRLIYFSYDVKMKEKGDIPEGYSVSREKKERFSLILESASTNQTSMYLCASSQLSTNEKLFFGSGTQLSVL.